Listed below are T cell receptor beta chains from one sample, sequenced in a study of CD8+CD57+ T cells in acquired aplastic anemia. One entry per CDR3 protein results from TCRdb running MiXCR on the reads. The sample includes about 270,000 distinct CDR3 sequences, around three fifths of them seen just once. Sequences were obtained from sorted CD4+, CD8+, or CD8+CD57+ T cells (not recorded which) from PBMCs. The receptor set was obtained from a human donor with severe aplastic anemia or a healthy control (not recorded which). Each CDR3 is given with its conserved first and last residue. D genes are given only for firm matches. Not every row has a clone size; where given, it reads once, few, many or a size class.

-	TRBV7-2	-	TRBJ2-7	TGTGCCAGCAGCGACAATTTCGGGTCCTACGAGCAGTACTTC	CASSDNFGSYEQYF
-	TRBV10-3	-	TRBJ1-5	TGTGCCAGCAGTTCCGCGGGGAATCAGCCCCAGCATTTT	CASSSAGNQPQHF
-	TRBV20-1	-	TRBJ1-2	TGCAGTGCTAGCTGGCAGGTTAACTATGGCTACACCTTC	CSASWQVNYGYTF
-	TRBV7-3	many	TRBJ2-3	TGTGCCAGTTCTGCTCGTGGGAGAAATACGCAGTATTTT	CASSARGRNTQYF
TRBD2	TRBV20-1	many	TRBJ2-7	TGCAGTGCATACTCCCCGGGACTAGAACGCTCCTACGAGCAGTACTTC	CSAYSPGLERSYEQYF
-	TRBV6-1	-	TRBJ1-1	TGTGCCAGCAGTGAATTATGGGTGATGAACACTGAAGCTTTCTTT	CASSELWVMNTEAFF
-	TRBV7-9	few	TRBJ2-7	TGTGCCAGCAGCCTAGGGGACGAGCAGTACTTC	CASSLGDEQYF
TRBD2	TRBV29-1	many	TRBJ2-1	TGCAGCCTAGAAGTAGCGGGGGAGCAGTTCTTC	CSLEVAGEQFF
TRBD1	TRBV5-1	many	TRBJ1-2	TGCGCCAGCAGCCTGGACAGGGCTAACTATGGCTACACCTTC	CASSLDRANYGYTF
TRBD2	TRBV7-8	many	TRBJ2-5	TGTGCCAGCAGCTTAAGTAGCGGGGGTGGAGAGACCCAGTACTTC	CASSLSSGGGETQYF
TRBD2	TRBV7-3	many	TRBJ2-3	TGTGCCAGCAGCCCGAGACCCCTAGCGGGGGACACAGATACGCAGTATTTT	CASSPRPLAGDTDTQYF
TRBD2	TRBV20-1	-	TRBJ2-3	TGCAGTGCTATCATTCCCGGGACTAGCGTCGATACGCAGTATTTT	CSAIIPGTSVDTQYF
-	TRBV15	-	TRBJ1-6	TGTGCCACCCGGGGAGGGGAAGCACCCCTCCACTTT	CATRGGEAPLHF
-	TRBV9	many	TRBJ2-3	TGTGCCAGCAGCGTAGTAGGGGCTACGCAGTATTTT	CASSVVGATQYF
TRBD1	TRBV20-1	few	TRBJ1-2	TGCAGTGCTAGAGAAGGGACAGGGAACGGCTACACCTTC	CSAREGTGNGYTF
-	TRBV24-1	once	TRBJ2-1	TGTGCTAGCCCATGGGCGGGGCCTCTCGGTGAGCAGTTCTTC	CASPWAGPLGEQFF
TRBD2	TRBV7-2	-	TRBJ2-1	TGTGCCAGCAGCGGCGGTGCGGGGGGGCAGGCAAATGAGCAGTTCTTC	CASSGGAGGQANEQFF
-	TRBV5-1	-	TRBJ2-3	TGCGCCAGCAGCTTGGAAGCAGATACGCAGTATTTT	CASSLEADTQYF
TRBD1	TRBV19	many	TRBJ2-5	TGTGCCAGTAAGGAACAGGGGAAAGAGACCCAGTACTTC	CASKEQGKETQYF
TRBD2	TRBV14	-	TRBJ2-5	TGTGCCAGCAGCCAGGCTAGCGGAGAGACCCAGTACTTC	CASSQASGETQYF